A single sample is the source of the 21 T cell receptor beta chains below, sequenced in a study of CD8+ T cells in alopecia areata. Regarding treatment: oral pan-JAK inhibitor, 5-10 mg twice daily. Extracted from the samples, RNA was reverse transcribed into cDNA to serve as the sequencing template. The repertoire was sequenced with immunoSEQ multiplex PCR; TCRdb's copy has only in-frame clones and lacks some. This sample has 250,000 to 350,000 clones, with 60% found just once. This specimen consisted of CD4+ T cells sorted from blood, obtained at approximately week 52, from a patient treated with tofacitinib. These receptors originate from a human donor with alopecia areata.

CDR3 sequence (DNA): TGTGCCAGCAGCTTGTCGTGGCTAGCGGTATACGAGCAGTACTTC. Its translation: CASSLSWLAVYEQYF. This chain uses TRBV5-8 with TRBJ2-7, with 7 positions matching TRBD2. CDR1 is SGHTS and CDR2 is YDEGEE in the germline V gene. The CDR3 sequence is 15 residues long. The J segment lost 4 bases and the V segment lost 1 base, leaving 8 bases of the junction unmatched.

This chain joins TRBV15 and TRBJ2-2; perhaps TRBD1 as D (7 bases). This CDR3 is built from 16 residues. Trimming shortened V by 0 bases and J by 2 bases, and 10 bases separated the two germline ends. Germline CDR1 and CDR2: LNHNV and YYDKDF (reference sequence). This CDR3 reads CATSRDGGGNTGELFF. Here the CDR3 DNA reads TGTGCCACCAGCAGAGACGGAGGGGGCAACACCGGGGAGCTGTTTTTT.

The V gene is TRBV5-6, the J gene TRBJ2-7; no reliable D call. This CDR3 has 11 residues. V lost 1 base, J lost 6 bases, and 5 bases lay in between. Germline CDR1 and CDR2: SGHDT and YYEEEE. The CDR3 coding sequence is TGTGCCAGCAGCTTGTTCGGCGAGCAGTACTTC. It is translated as CASSLFGEQYF.

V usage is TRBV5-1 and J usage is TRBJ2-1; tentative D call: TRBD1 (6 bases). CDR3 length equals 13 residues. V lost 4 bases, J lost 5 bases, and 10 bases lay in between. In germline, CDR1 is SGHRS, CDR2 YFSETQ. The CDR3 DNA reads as TGCGCCAGCAGCCACGGACAGAACAATGAGCAGTTCTTC. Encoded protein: CASSHGQNNEQFF.

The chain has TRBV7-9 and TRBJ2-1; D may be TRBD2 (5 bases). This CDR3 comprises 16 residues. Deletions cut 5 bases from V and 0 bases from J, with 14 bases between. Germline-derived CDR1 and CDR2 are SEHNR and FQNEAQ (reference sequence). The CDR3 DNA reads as TGTGCCAGCAGCCCTAGAGGGAAGGGCTCCTACAATGAGCAGTTCTTC. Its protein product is CASSPRGKGSYNEQFF.

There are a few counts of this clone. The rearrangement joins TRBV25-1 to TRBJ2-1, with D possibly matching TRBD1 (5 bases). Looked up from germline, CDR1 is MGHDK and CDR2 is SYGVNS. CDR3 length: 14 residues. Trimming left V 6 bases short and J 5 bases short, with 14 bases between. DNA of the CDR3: TGTGCCAGCAGAGGGGCAGGAGTCAACAATGAGCAGTTCTTC. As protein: CASRGAGVNNEQFF.

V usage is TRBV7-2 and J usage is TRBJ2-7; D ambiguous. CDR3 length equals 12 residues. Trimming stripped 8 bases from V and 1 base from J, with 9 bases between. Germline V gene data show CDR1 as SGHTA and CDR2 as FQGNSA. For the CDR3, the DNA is TGTGCCAGCTCGGCCCGGTCCTACGAGCAGTACTTC. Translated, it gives CASSARSYEQYF.

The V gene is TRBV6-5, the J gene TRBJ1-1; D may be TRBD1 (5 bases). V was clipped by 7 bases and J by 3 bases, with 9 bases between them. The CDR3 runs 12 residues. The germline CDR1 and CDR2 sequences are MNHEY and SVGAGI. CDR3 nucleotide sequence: TGTGCCAGCAAAGGGGTGGACACTGAAGCTTTCTTT. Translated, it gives CASKGVDTEAFF.

CDR3 nucleotides: TGTGCCAGCACAATCGGGACAACTTACAATGAGCAGTTCTTC. This translates into CASTIGTTYNEQFF. The rearrangement joins TRBV9 to TRBJ2-1, with a possible D match to TRBD1 (6 bases). The germline V gene encodes CDR1 SGDLS and CDR2 YYNGEE. The CDR3 has 14 amino acids. With 6 bases removed from V and 4 bases from J, the gap between germline ends came to 14 bases.

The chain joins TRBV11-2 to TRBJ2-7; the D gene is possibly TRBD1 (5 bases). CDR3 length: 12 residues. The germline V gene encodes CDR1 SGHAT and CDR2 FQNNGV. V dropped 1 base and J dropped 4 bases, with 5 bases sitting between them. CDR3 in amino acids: CASSLGQYEQYF. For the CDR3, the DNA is TGTGCCAGCAGCTTAGGACAGTACGAGCAGTACTTC.

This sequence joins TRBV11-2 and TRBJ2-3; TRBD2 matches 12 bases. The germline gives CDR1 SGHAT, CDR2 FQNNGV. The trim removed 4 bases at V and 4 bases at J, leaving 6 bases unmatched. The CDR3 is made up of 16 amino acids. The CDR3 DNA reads TGTGCCAGCAGCTCGCGACTAGCGGGGGATTCAGATACGCAGTATTTT. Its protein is CASSSRLAGDSDTQYF.

The CDR3 DNA follows: TGCAGCGCCCAACAGGGGGCCTACGAGCAGTACTTC. It specifies CSAQQGAYEQYF. The chain couples TRBV29-1 to TRBJ2-7; 8 nucleotides align to TRBD1. Germline loops: CDR1 SQVTM, CDR2 ANQGSEA. Trimming took 7 bases from V and 2 from J; bases not matched to a gene: 4. This CDR3 comprises 12 residues.

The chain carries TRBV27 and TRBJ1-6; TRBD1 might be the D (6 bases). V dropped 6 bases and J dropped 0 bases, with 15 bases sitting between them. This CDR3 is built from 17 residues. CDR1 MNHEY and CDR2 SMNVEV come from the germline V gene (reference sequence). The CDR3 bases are TGTGCCAGCAGCACGGGACACTTTAGCTCCTATAATTCACCCCTCCACTTT. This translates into CASSTGHFSSYNSPLHF.

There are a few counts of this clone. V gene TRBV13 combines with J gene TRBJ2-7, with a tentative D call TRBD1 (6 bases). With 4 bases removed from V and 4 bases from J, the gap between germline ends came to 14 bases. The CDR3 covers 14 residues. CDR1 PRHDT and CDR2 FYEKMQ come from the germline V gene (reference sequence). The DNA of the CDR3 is TGTGCCAGCAGCTCCCCGGCAGGGGCATACGAGCAGTACTTC. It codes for CASSSPAGAYEQYF.

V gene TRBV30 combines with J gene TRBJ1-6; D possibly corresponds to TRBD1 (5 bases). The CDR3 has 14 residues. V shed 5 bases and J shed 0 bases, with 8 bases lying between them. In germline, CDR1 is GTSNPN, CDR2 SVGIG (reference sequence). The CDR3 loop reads CAWVQGSYNSPLHF. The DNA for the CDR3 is TGTGCCTGGGTCCAGGGCTCCTATAATTCACCCCTCCACTTT.

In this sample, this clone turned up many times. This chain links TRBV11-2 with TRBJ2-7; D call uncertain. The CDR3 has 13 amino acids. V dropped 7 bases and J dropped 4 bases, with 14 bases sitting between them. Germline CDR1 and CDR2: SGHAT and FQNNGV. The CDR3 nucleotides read TGTGCCAGCACCTTGAGATCCGGGTACGAGCAGTACTTC. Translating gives CASTLRSGYEQYF. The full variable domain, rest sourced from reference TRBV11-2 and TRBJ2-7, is EAGVAQSPRYKIIEKRQSVAFWCNPISGHATLYWYQQILGQGPKLLIQFQNNGVVDDSQLPKDRFSAERLKGVDSTLKIQPAKLEDSAVYLCASTLRSGYEQYFGPGTRLTVT.

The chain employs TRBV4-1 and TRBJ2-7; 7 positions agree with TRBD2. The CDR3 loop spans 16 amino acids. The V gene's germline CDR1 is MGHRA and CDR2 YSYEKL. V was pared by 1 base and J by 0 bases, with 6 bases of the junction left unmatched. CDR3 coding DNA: TGCGCCAGCAGCCAAGCCGGCGGGGAGGGCTCCTACGAGCAGTACTTC. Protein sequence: CASSQAGGEGSYEQYF.

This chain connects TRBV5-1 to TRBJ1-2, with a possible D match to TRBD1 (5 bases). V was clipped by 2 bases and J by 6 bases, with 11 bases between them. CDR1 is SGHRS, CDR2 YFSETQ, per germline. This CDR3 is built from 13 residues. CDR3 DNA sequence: TGCGCCAGCAGCTTCAACCAGGGCAATGGCTACACCTTC. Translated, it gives CASSFNQGNGYTF.

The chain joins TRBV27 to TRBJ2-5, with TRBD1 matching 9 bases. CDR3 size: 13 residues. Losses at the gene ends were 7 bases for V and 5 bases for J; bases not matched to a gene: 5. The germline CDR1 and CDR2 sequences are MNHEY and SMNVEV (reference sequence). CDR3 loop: CASKRTGVETQYF. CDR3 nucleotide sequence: TGTGCCAGCAAAAGGACAGGGGTCGAGACCCAGTACTTC.

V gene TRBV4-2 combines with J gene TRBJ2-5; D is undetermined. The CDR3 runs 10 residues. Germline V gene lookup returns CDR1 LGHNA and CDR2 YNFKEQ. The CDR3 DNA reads TGTGCTCTCCTGGGGGAGACCCAGTACTTC. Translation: CALLGETQYF.

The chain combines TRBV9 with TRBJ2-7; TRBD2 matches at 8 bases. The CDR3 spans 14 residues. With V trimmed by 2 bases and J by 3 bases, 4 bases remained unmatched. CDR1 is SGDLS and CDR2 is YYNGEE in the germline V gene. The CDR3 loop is CASSVSGGNYEQYF. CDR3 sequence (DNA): TGTGCCAGCAGCGTGAGCGGGGGAAACTACGAGCAGTACTTC.